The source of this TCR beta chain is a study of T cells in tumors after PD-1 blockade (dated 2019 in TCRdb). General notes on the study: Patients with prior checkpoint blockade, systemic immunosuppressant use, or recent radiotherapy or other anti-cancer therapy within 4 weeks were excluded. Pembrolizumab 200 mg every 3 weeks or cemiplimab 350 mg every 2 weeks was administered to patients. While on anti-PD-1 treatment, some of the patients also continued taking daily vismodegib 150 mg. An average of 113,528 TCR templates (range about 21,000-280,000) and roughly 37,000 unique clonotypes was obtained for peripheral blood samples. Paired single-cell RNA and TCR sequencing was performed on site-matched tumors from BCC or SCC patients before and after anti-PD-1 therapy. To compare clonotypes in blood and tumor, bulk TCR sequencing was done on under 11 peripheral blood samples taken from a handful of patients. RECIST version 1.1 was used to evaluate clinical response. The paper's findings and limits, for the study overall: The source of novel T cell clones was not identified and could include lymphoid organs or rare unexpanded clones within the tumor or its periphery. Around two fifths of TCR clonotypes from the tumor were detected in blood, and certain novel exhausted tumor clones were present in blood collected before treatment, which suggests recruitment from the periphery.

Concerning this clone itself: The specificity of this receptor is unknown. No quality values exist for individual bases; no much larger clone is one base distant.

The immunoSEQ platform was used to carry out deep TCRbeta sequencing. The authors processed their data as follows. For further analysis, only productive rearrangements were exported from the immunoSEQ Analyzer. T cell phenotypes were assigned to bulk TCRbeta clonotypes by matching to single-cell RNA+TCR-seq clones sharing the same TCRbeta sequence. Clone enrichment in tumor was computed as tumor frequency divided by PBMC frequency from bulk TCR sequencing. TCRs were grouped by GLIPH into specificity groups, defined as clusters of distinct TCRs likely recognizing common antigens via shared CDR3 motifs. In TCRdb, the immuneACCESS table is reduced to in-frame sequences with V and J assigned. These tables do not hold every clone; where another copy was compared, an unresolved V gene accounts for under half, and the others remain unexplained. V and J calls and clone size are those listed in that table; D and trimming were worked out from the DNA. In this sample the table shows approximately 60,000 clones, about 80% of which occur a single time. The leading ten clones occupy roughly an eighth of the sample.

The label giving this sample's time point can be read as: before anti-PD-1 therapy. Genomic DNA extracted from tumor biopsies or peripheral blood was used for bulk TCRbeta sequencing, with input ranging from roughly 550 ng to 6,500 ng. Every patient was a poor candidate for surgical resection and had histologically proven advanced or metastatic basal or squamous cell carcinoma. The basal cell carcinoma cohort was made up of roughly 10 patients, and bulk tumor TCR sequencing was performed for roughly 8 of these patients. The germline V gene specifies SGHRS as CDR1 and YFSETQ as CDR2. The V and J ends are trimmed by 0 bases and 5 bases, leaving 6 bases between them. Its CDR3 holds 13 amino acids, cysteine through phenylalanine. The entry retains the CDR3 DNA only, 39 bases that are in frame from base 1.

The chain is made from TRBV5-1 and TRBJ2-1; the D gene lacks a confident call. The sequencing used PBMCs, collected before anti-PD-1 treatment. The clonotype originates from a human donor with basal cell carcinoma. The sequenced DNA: TGCGCCAGCAGCTTGGGTTCAGACAATGAGCAGTTCTTC. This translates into CASSLGSDNEQFF.